The 32 T cell receptor beta chains below come from one sample, sequenced in a study of glioma-infiltrating T cells after dendritic cell vaccination. Time point reported: after dendritic cell vaccination, including at tumor progression/relapse. Method: immunoSEQ multiplex PCR; TCRdb's copy keeps in-frame clones and lacks some. Among 85,000 to 100,000 clones listed, around 85% were seen once. Sample: blood, taken after dendritic cell vaccination. The receptors here all came from a human donor with glioblastoma.

The chain recombines TRBV28 with TRBJ1-1; 9 bases align to TRBD1. Germline V gives CDR1 MDHEN, CDR2 SYDVKM. Trimming at V came to 6 bases and at J to 0 bases, leaving 5 bases not matched to a gene. The CDR3 covers 15 residues. Here the CDR3 reads CASSPGDRVNTEAFF. The DNA of the CDR3 is TGTGCCAGCAGCCCCGGGGACAGGGTGAACACTGAAGCTTTCTTT.

The rearrangement uses TRBV5-1 and TRBJ1-4; 9 bases are shared with TRBD1. The CDR3 extends over 14 amino acids. Trimming at V came to 4 bases and at J to 7 bases, leaving 5 bases not matched to a gene. The germline CDR1 and CDR2 sequences are SGHRS and YFSETQ. The DNA of the CDR3 is TGCGCCAGCAGCGCGGGACAGGGAATTGAAAAACTGTTTTTT. Protein: CASSAGQGIEKLFF.

The gene calls are TRBV10-3 and TRBJ2-3; 9 positions match TRBD2. The CDR3 is made up of 13 amino acids. Germline CDR1 ENHRY, CDR2 SYGVKD. V lost 7 bases to trimming and J lost 5 bases; unmatched junction nucleotides: 4. CDR3 residues: CAINQRGEDTQYF. Written as DNA, the CDR3 is TGTGCCATCAATCAGCGGGGGGAAGATACGCAGTATTTT.

A note on this clone: The junction and the germline gene differ at one end; a read error may be behind it. The chain combines TRBV6-6 with TRBJ1-5; no reliable D call. CDR1 MNHNY and CDR2 SVGAGI come from the germline V gene (reference sequence). CDR3 length: 15 residues. The CDR3 spells CASSTGITSDQPQHF. In nucleotides, the CDR3 is TGTGCCAGCAGTACGGGGATTACTAGCGATCAGCCCCAGCATTTT.

V is TRBV29-1 and J is TRBJ2-1, with 8 bases identical to TRBD2. The CDR3 runs 14 residues. After removal of 4 bases from V and 5 bases from J, the junction contained 7 bases not matched to a gene. Germline V lookup: CDR1 SQVTM, CDR2 ANQGSEA. The CDR3 coding sequence is TGCAGCGTTGCGCGTCGGGAGGGACACAATGAGCAGTTCTTC. It specifies CSVARREGHNEQFF.

The CDR3 loop is CASSLGLAMPDTQYF. CDR3 in DNA: TGTGCCAGCAGCTTAGGGCTAGCGATGCCAGATACGCAGTATTTT. V is TRBV13 and J is TRBJ2-3, with a tentative D call TRBD2 (6 bases). CDR1 and CDR2 from the germline V gene are PRHDT and FYEKMQ (reference sequence). The V gene lost 0 bases and the J gene lost 4 bases, with 11 bases spanning the gap. The length of the CDR3 is 15 residues. The variable domain in full, completed from reference TRBV13 and TRBJ2-3, reads AAGVIQSPRHLIKEKRETATLKCYPIPRHDTVYWYQQGPGQDPQFLISFYEKMQSDKGSIPDRFSAQQFSDYHSELNMSSLELGDSALYFCASSLGLAMPDTQYFGPGTRLTVL.

To note about this clone: The junction does not match germline at one end; this may be a read error. V and J are TRBV28 and TRBJ2-5; 7 bases agree with TRBD2. CDR3 length: 12 residues. Per the germline V gene, CDR1 is MDHEN and CDR2 is SYDVKM. DNA of the CDR3: TGTGCCTGCAGCGGGAACCAAGAGACCCAGTACTTC. Its protein product is CACSGNQETQYF.

The rearrangement links TRBV6-1 to TRBJ2-2; possibly TRBD1 for D (6 bases). Looked up from germline, CDR1 is MNHNS and CDR2 is SASEGT. The CDR3 has 15 residues. V was trimmed by 6 bases and J by 4 bases, leaving 15 bases between them. The chain's CDR3 is CASRKPGVRTGELFF. The CDR3 DNA reads as TGTGCCAGCAGGAAACCAGGGGTTCGCACCGGGGAGCTGTTTTTT.

The V gene is TRBV2, the J gene TRBJ1-1; TRBD1 aligns across 7 bases. CDR3 size: 12 residues. Germline CDR1 and CDR2: SNHLY and FYNNEI. V lost 4 bases to trimming and J lost 13 bases; unmatched junction nucleotides: 9. This CDR3 reads CASSGRQGEFFF. CDR3 bases: TGTGCCAGCAGTGGACGACAGGGTGAGTTTTTCTTT. Filled out from reference TRBV2 and TRBJ1-1, the complete variable domain reads EPEVTQTPSHQVTQMGQEVILRCVPISNHLYFYWYRQILGQKVEFLVSFYNNEISEKSEIFDDQFSVERPDGSNFTLKIRSTKLEDSAMYFCASSGRQGEFFFGQGTRLTVV.

The chain is built from TRBV5-1 and TRBJ2-5, with D possibly matching TRBD2 (5 bases). The CDR3 runs to 14 residues. Trimming pared 0 bases from V and 5 bases from J, leaving 11 bases between. CDR1 is SGHRS and CDR2 is YFSETQ in the germline V gene. This CDR3 is CASSLDSRGETQYF. The CDR3, as DNA: TGCGCCAGCAGCTTGGACAGCAGAGGGGAGACCCAGTACTTC. Drawing the rest from reference TRBV5-1 and TRBJ2-5, the complete variable domain is KAGVTQTPRYLIKTRGQQVTLSCSPISGHRSVSWYQQTPGQGLQFLFEYFSETQRNKGNFPGRFSGRQFSNSRSEMNVSTLELGDSALYLCASSLDSRGETQYFGPGTRLLVL.

V is TRBV28 and J is TRBJ1-1; 7 bases fit TRBD1. The germline V gene encodes CDR1 MDHEN and CDR2 SYDVKM. Losses at the gene ends were 8 bases for V and 5 bases for J; bases not matched to a gene: 8. CDR3 length: 13 residues. The CDR3: CASGTVLRTEAFF. CDR3 DNA sequence: TGTGCCAGCGGGACAGTCCTTCGGACTGAAGCTTTCTTT.

The gene calls are TRBV4-3 and TRBJ2-2; weak D call: TRBD1 (5 bases). V gave up 4 bases and J gave up 1 base, with 10 bases separating them. Germline lookup yields CDR1 LGHNA and CDR2 YSLEER. The CDR3 is 15 amino acids. The CDR3: CASSPVTGNTGELFF. DNA for the CDR3: TGCGCCAGCAGCCCAGTTACAGGGAACACCGGGGAGCTGTTTTTT.

The chain has TRBV7-2 and TRBJ1-4; D remains unclear. The CDR3 runs 13 residues. Germline V CDR1 and CDR2: SGHTA, FQGNSA. V was shortened by 4 bases and J by 5 bases, with 8 bases between the two germline ends. The CDR3 loop reads CASSYGLNEKLFF. CDR3 DNA sequence: TGTGCCAGCAGCTATGGACTAAATGAAAAACTGTTTTTT. Using reference TRBV7-2 and TRBJ1-4 for the parts outside the CDR3, the full variable domain is GAGVSQSPSNKVTEKGKDVELRCDPISGHTALYWYRQSLGQGLEFLIYFQGNSAPDKSGLPSDRFSAERTGGSVSTLTIQRTQQEDSAVYLCASSYGLNEKLFFGSGTQLSVL.

The chain recombines TRBV11-2 with TRBJ1-5; the match to TRBD1 covers 8 bases. The V gene end was trimmed by 6 bases and the J gene end by 7 bases; junction bases not matched to a gene: 8. CDR3 length: 14 residues. The germline CDR1 and CDR2 sequences are SGHAT and FQNNGV. CDR3 nucleotide sequence: TGTGCCAGCAGTTTCACGGACAGGGACCAGCCCCAGCATTTT. Its protein product is CASSFTDRDQPQHF.

This rearrangement joins TRBV27 to TRBJ2-5; 10 nucleotides agree with TRBD1. Germline V CDR1 and CDR2: MNHEY, SMNVEV (reference sequence). The CDR3 is 14 amino acids. The V segment lost 3 bases and the J segment 5 bases; nucleotides outside the gene matches: 3. The chain's CDR3 is CASSFGTGVETQYF. CDR3 nucleotide sequence: TGTGCCAGCAGTTTCGGGACAGGGGTGGAGACCCAGTACTTC.

The chain has TRBV6-1 and TRBJ2-3, with 7 bases lining up with TRBD2. This CDR3 region has 14 residues. Germline CDR1 is MNHNS and CDR2 is SASEGT. With V trimmed by 5 bases and J by 2 bases, 4 bases remained unmatched. DNA for the CDR3: TGTGCCAGCAGTTTGCGGGGGATCACAGATACGCAGTATTTT. Translated: CASSLRGITDTQYF.

Here the CDR3 reads CASSPVRPGTGGGNQPQHF. The CDR3 DNA sequence: TGTGCCAGCAGTCCGGTTCGTCCCGGGACAGGGGGCGGCAATCAGCCCCAGCATTTT. This chain connects TRBV27 to TRBJ1-5, with 12 nucleotides matching TRBD1. Germline V gives CDR1 MNHEY, CDR2 SMNVEV (reference sequence). This CDR3 has 19 residues. Trimming cost V 5 bases and J 2 bases; bases outside gene matches: 13.

This clone has just one count. The CDR3 bases are TGTGCCAGCAGTGAGCAGGCTAACACAGATACGCAGTATTTT. Its protein is CASSEQANTDTQYF. This chain links TRBV6-4 with TRBJ2-3; D gene unclear. Trimming took 3 bases from V and 2 from J, leaving 9 bases between them. Germline lookup yields CDR1 MRHNA and CDR2 SNTAGT. There are 14 residues in the CDR3.

This rearrangement joins TRBV15 to TRBJ1-5; unclear D gene. This CDR3 has 14 amino acids. CDR1 LNHNV and CDR2 YYDKDF come from the germline V gene (reference sequence). V dropped 0 bases and J dropped 5 bases, with 8 bases sitting between them. The CDR3 coding sequence is TGTGCCACCAGCAGAGATGTCGGAGATCAGCCCCAGCATTTT. Protein product: CATSRDVGDQPQHF.

The chain uses TRBV7-2 and TRBJ2-5; D unclear. Per germline, CDR1 SGHTA and CDR2 FQGNSA. The CDR3 runs to 12 residues. Trimming took 4 bases from V and 5 from J, leaving 8 bases between them. CDR3 amino acids: CASSSLYETQYF. DNA for the CDR3: TGTGCCAGCAGCTCCCTTTATGAGACCCAGTACTTC.

V usage is TRBV5-6 and J usage is TRBJ1-2; maybe TRBD1 (6 bases). CDR3 length equals 14 residues. Deletions cut 9 bases from V and 4 bases from J, with 19 bases between. From germline, CDR1 is SGHDT and CDR2 YYEEEE. The CDR3 nucleotides read TGTGCCACGACAGGTTGGGAGGGGTTCTATGGCTACACCTTC. This gives the protein CATTGWEGFYGYTF.

This clone is medium-sized (0.01 to 0.1%). The rearrangement joins TRBV2 to TRBJ1-1; 7 bases match TRBD1. The germline CDR1 and CDR2 sequences are SNHLY and FYNNEI. There are 15 residues in the CDR3. The ends lost 6 bases at V and 1 base at J; junction bases unmatched: 8. The CDR3 nucleotides read TGTGCCAGCAGGCAAAGGAACAGGGGGAACACTGAAGCTTTCTTT. Translating it yields CASRQRNRGNTEAFF.

This rearrangement joins TRBV10-3 to TRBJ1-2; D ambiguous. Germline V gives CDR1 ENHRY, CDR2 SYGVKD. The CDR3 consists of 14 residues. V was shortened by 4 bases and J by 3 bases, with 12 bases between the two germline ends. This CDR3 is CAISVRTDHYGYTF. The CDR3 DNA is TGTGCCATCAGTGTACGGACTGACCACTATGGCTACACCTTC.

The chain joins TRBV7-9 to TRBJ2-3; 10 bases are a match to TRBD2. Germline V CDR1 and CDR2: SEHNR, FQNEAQ (reference sequence). The ends lost 2 bases at V and 5 bases at J; junction bases unmatched: 7. The CDR3 is made up of 16 amino acids. CDR3: CASSLSTSGEVDTQYF. The CDR3 DNA reads TGTGCCAGCAGCTTATCTACTAGCGGGGAGGTAGATACGCAGTATTTT.

The chain has TRBV30 and TRBJ1-2, with D tentatively TRBD1 (5 bases). Germline V gene sequence: CDR1 GTSNPN, CDR2 SVGIG (reference sequence). This CDR3 has 13 amino acids. Trimming shortened V by 0 bases and J by 6 bases, and 11 bases separated the two germline ends. CDR3 protein: CAWSVPGGDGYTF. In DNA, the CDR3 is TGTGCCTGGAGTGTACCGGGGGGGGATGGCTACACCTTC.

The chain uses TRBV9 and TRBJ1-3; D unclear. The ends were cut back, 1 base at V and 1 base at J, with 6 bases in the middle. The CDR3 is 14 residues long. Per germline, CDR1 SGDLS and CDR2 YYNGEE. CDR3 coding DNA: TGTGCCAGCAGCGTACTAGAGTCTGGAAACACCATATATTTT. It translates to CASSVLESGNTIYF.

This chain links TRBV4-3 with TRBJ2-1; D may be TRBD2 (6 bases). V lost 4 bases and J lost 3, with 13 bases in between. The CDR3 totals 15 residues. Looked up from germline, CDR1 is LGHNA and CDR2 is YSLEER. Here the CDR3 reads CASSLRLGDYNEQFF. As DNA, the CDR3 is TGCGCCAGCAGCCTCAGACTAGGGGACTACAATGAGCAGTTCTTC.

The chain has TRBV5-1 and TRBJ2-1; D may be TRBD1 (5 bases). Deletions cut 2 bases from V and 6 bases from J, with 18 bases between. The CDR3 consists of 16 residues. Looked up from germline, CDR1 is SGHRS and CDR2 is YFSETQ. CDR3 sequence reads: CASSLMTRGLGNEQFF. CDR3 coding DNA: TGCGCCAGCAGCTTAATGACAAGGGGATTGGGCAATGAGCAGTTCTTC.

This chain links TRBV6-5 with TRBJ1-1, with unresolved D. CDR1 and CDR2 (germline): MNHEY, SVGAGI. The CDR3 spans 15 residues. The ends were cut back, 0 bases at V and 4 bases at J, with 12 bases in the middle. This CDR3 reads CASSYSSRGSTEAFF. The CDR3 region has the DNA TGTGCCAGCAGTTACTCATCTCGGGGAAGCACTGAAGCTTTCTTT.

The chain is built from TRBV13 and TRBJ2-1; 11 positions match TRBD1. With V trimmed by 6 bases and J by 0 bases, 4 bases remained unmatched. This CDR3 is built from 16 residues. Germline V gives CDR1 PRHDT, CDR2 FYEKMQ (reference sequence). CDR3 in DNA: TGTGCCAGCAGGGCCGGGACAGGGGGCTCCTACAATGAGCAGTTCTTC. This gives the protein CASRAGTGGSYNEQFF.

This chain links TRBV5-6 with TRBJ1-1; the D gene is possibly TRBD1 (6 bases). The V and J ends lost 2 bases and 4 bases respectively, with 12 bases between them. Germline V lookup: CDR1 SGHDT, CDR2 YYEEEE. This CDR3 region has 14 residues. The chain's CDR3 is CASSFGGRATEAFF. In nucleotides, the CDR3 is TGTGCCAGCAGCTTCGGGGGGCGCGCCACTGAAGCTTTCTTT. The variable domain in full, completed from reference TRBV5-6 and TRBJ1-1, reads DAGVTQSPTHLIKTRGQQVTLRCSPKSGHDTVSWYQQALGQGPQFIFQYYEEEERQRGNFPDRFSGHQFPNYSSELNVNALLLGDSALYLCASSFGGRATEAFFGQGTRLTVV.

The chain joins TRBV18 to TRBJ1-3; 7 nucleotides match TRBD1. The CDR3 is 16 residues long. The V gene's germline CDR1 is KGHSH and CDR2 LQKENI. V lost 3 bases, J lost 4 bases, and 9 bases stayed unmatched. In DNA, the CDR3 is TGTGCCAGCTCACCGTCCGTACAGGGGCCAGGAAACACCATATATTTT. Translated, it gives CASSPSVQGPGNTIYF.